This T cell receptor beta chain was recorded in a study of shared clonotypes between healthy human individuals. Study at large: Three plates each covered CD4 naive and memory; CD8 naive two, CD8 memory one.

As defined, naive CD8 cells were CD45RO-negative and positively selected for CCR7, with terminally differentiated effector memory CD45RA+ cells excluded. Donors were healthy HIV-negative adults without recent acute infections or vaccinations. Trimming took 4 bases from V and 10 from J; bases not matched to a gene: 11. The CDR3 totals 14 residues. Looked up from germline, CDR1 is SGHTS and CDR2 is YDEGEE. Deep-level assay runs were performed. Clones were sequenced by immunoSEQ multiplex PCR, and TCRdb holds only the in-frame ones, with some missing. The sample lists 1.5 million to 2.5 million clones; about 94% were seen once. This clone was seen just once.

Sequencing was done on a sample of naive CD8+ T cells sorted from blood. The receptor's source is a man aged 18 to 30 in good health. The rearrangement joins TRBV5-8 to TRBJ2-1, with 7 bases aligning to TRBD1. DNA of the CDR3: TGTGCCAGCAGCGTACAGGGGTTGCATTGGGAGCAGTTCTTC. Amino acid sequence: CASSVQGLHWEQFF.